This paragraph reports one T cell receptor (beta chain). Antigen: not known. This CDR3 spans 17 amino acids. The germline V gene has CDR1 WSHSY and CDR2 SAAADI. Trimming at V came to 2 bases and at J to 2 bases, leaving 12 bases not matched to a gene. The record originates from a study of shared clonotypes between healthy human individuals. General study results and limits: Clonotype sharing among donors was thought likely to change with sequencing depth. Larger estimated richness was generally recorded for naive subsets relative to memory subsets.

Adult donors, all healthy and HIV-negative, had no recent acute infections or vaccinations. The authors divided CD4+ cells into CD45RA+ naive and CD45RA-negative memory subsets. Produced via immunoSEQ multiplex PCR; TCRdb's table is partial and in-frame only. The sample lists about 2 million clones; about 95% were seen once. Source material: naive CD4+ T cells sorted from blood. Subset in this sample: CD45RA+ positively selected. The V gene is TRBV10-2, the J gene TRBJ2-7, with 7 bases fitting TRBD1. The TCR was taken from a young man in good health. The CDR3 here is CASSEATLGTATYEQYF. CDR3 coding DNA: TGCGCCAGCAGTGAGGCGACCCTAGGGACAGCGACCTACGAGCAGTACTTC.